This TCR beta chain was sequenced during a study of blood T cell repertoires in COVID-19. Study as a whole: Specimens from acute and convalescent COVID-19 originated in the United States, Italy and Spain. In each case, the material was cDNA or gDNA derived from T cells, B-cell-depleted T cells, or PBMCs.

Source study methods: Reference gene primers were amplified, and this amplification served to estimate nucleated cell counts. Clones were read by immunoSEQ multiplex PCR, and TCRdb kept only the in-frame ones, dropping some. V, J and clone size derive from that table, while D and trimming were established from the DNA sequence. The sample contains about 180,000 clones, around 85% of which appear only once. Germline V lookup: CDR1 LNHDA, CDR2 SQIVND (reference sequence). The CDR3 has 12 amino acids. With V trimmed by 7 bases and J by 8 bases, 7 bases remained unmatched. The source of this sequence is a man between 50 and 59 years old with active or convalescent COVID-19. Material for sequencing was peripheral blood. V and J are TRBV19 and TRBJ1-2, with 7 bases aligning to TRBD1. CDR3 sequence (DNA): TGTGCCAGTACCCGACAGGGACACGGCTACACCTTC. Protein sequence: CASTRQGHGYTF.